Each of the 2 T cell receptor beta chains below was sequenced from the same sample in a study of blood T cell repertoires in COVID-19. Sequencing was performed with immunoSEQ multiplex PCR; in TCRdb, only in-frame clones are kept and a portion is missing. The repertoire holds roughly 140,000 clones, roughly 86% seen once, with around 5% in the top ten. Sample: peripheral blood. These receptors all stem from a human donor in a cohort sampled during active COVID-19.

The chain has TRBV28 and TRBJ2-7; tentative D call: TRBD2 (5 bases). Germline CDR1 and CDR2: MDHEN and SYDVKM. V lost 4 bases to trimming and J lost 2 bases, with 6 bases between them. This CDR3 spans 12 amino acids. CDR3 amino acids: CASSSGAYEQYF. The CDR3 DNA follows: TGTGCCAGCAGTTCCGGGGCCTACGAGCAGTACTTC.

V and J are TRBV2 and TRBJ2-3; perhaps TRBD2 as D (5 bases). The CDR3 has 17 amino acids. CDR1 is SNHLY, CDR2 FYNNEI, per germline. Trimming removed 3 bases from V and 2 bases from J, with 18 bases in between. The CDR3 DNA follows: TGTGCCAGCAGTGAGTATTTAACTTCCGGGAACACAGATACGCAGTATTTT. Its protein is CASSEYLTSGNTDTQYF.